The rows below give T cell receptor beta chains drawn from one sample of a study of control samples from healthy donors and cancer patients. Profiling relied on immunoSEQ multiplex PCR, and the TCRdb table lists in-frame clones only, not all of them. Counted here are a few hundred thousand clones, around 90% occurring once; the ten biggest clones make up roughly 6.4%. Material: PBMCs. The source of these receptors is a man aged 35-49 years with head and neck cancer. Each CDR3 is given with its conserved first and last residue. Fields, in order: V gene, J gene, D gene, CDR3 DNA, CDR3 protein. A D gene is named only where the DNA matches it firmly.

>TRBV9|TRBJ1-4|NA
TGTGCCAGCAGACCACAGGGCGGAGATGAAAAACTGTTTTTT
CASRPQGGDEKLFF
>TRBV11-2|TRBJ2-3|NA
TGTGCCAGCAGCTTAGATAGGGGGGGCACAGATACGCAGTATTTT
CASSLDRGGTDTQYF
>TRBV19|TRBJ1-5|TRBD1
TGTGCCAGTAATAGGCAGGGGGATTCCAATCAGCCCCAGCATTTT
CASNRQGDSNQPQHF
>TRBV18|TRBJ2-6|TRBD1
TGTGCCAGCTCACCGGGAAGGGGGCCTGGGGCCAACGTCCTGACTTTC
CASSPGRGPGANVLTF
>TRBV28|TRBJ2-5|NA
TGTGCCAGCAGTTCCGTGACAGGCCAAGAGACCCAGTACTTC
CASSSVTGQETQYF
>TRBV6-5|TRBJ2-7|NA
TGTGCCAGCAGTTTTGGGGACATCTCCTACGAGCAGTACTTC
CASSFGDISYEQYF
>TRBV19|TRBJ1-5|NA
TGTGCCAGTAGTATTAATCGGGATGGTACCTCTTCGCCCCAGCATTTT
CASSINRDGTSSPQHF
>TRBV27|TRBJ2-5|NA
TGTGCCAGCAGTGCGGGGACGGTGCAAGAGACCCAGTACTTC
CASSAGTVQETQYF
>TRBV4-1|TRBJ2-1|TRBD2
TGCGCCAGCAGCCAACGACTAGCGGGAGACGTGGATGAGCAGTTCTTC
CASSQRLAGDVDEQFF
>TRBV7-8|TRBJ1-2|TRBD1
TGTGCCAGCAGCTTACAGGGGGCTCGGGGCTACACCTTC
CASSLQGARGYTF
>TRBV12-3/TRBV12-4|TRBJ2-2|NA
TGTGCCAGCAGTTCCTTTGGCGGGGAGCTGTTTTTT
CASSSFGGELFF
>TRBV7-9|TRBJ1-4|TRBD1
TGTGCCAGCAGCTTAGGGACAGGGGTCCTAAATGAAAAACTGTTTTTT
CASSLGTGVLNEKLFF
>TRBV29-1|TRBJ2-2|NA
TGCAGCGTTAGACCTCGGGTGAGAGGCGGGGAGCTGTTTTTT
CSVRPRVRGGELFF
>TRBV12-3/TRBV12-4|TRBJ1-3|NA
TGTGCCAGCAGTCAGGGAAACACCATATATTTT
CASSQGNTIYF
>TRBV2|TRBJ2-2|NA
TGTGCCACCTTGAACACCGGGGAGCTGTTTTTT
CATLNTGELFF
>TRBV6-5|TRBJ1-1|NA
TGTGCCAGCAGTTACTCGAAGCAATTTGCTTTCTTT
CASSYSKQFAFF
>TRBV9|TRBJ2-5|TRBD2
TGTGCCAGCAGCGTAGCCCCTAGCGGGGGGTCTGGTGAGACCCAGTACTTC
CASSVAPSGGSGETQYF
>TRBV10-3|TRBJ1-1|NA
TGTGCCATCAGGGACACGGCTGAAGCTTTCTTT
CAIRDTAEAFF